This T cell receptor beta chain was captured in a study of patients and donors after allogeneic stem cell transplantation. TCRdb reprocessed the RT-PCR reads via MiXCR and lists one record per CDR3 protein. The table lists about 960,000 distinct CDR3 sequences, roughly 17% of them singletons. V was pared by 3 bases and J by 3 bases, with 8 bases between. The CDR3 is 13 amino acids. Germline lookup yields CDR1 MNHEY and CDR2 SMNVEV (reference sequence). The V gene is TRBV27, the J gene TRBJ2-5; maybe TRBD1 (6 bases). The sequence derives from a human donor who was either an allogeneic HSCT recipient or a stem cell or donor lymphocyte infusion donor (not recorded which). It is not recorded whose cells these are; they may come from a transplant donor. Specimen: blood, either unsorted or a sorted T cell fraction (not recorded which). The CDR3 DNA is TGTGCCAGCAGTTTCCGGGACAAAGAGACCCAGTACTTC. It translates to CASSFRDKETQYF.